Here is one T cell receptor (beta chain) with its context. The germline V gene has CDR1 KGHSH and CDR2 LQKENI. The V end was cut by 3 bases, the J end by 4 bases, with 13 bases between. The CDR3 runs 15 residues. This record belongs to a study of blood T cell repertoires in COVID-19. Study information: From the United States, Italy and Spain came samples of acute and convalescent COVID-19. PBMCs, B-cell-depleted T cells, or T cells provided the cDNA or gDNA that made up the material.

Original processing notes: From reference gene primer amplification, estimates of nucleated cell counts were derived. Measured with immunoSEQ multiplex PCR; TCRdb has only the in-frame clones, and not every one. Clone size and V and J calls were adopted from that table, with D and trimming inferred from the DNA. Of roughly 200,000 clones in the sample, 70% to 90% are singletons; the top ten hold 2.9%. The sample comprised peripheral blood. This clonotype originated in a woman aged 25 to 39 with active or convalescent COVID-19. V gene TRBV18 combines with J gene TRBJ1-5; D perhaps matches TRBD1 (6 bases). CDR3 residues: CASSPTGQINQPQHF. The CDR3 DNA sequence: TGTGCCAGCTCACCGACGGGACAAATAAATCAGCCCCAGCATTTT.